The next 29 T cell receptor beta chains were all read from a single sample in a study of blood T cell repertoires in COVID-19 (dated by TCRdb to the early 2020s). Library construction relied on the immunoSEQ multiplex PCR assay. The immuneACCESS repertoire file appears here via TCRdb, limited to in-frame rearrangements. These files lack a portion of the clones; in checked studies, under half of the deficit traces to unresolved V genes, and the cause of the others is not known. Present in this sample are some 270,000 clones, around 93% of which were seen just once. Roughly 2.8% of the sample lies in the top ten. Sample: PBMCs or T cells enriched from blood (not recorded which). The receptors shown here come from a man aged 35 to 55 who had been exposed to COVID-19.

This chain joins TRBV18 and TRBJ2-6; 12 bases are shared with TRBD1. The V and J ends lost 0 bases and 3 bases, in that order; junction bases with no gene match: 3. There are 18 residues in the CDR3. Germline V gene sequence: CDR1 KGHSH, CDR2 LQKENI. CDR3 protein: CASSPPGTGGFGANVLTF. Written as DNA, the CDR3 is TGTGCCAGCTCACCACCCGGGACAGGGGGCTTTGGGGCCAACGTCCTGACTTTC. Drawing the rest from reference TRBV18 and TRBJ2-6, the complete variable domain is NAGVMQNPRHLVRRRGQEARLRCSPMKGHSHVYWYRQLPEEGLKFMVYLQKENIIDESGMPKERFSAEFPKEGPSILRIQQVVRGDSAAYFCASSPPGTGGFGANVLTFGAGSRLTVL.

In the case of this clone: Other DNA sequences in the sample encode the same CDR3. V is TRBV28 and J is TRBJ2-1; TRBD2 aligns across 11 bases. The CDR3 has 15 amino acids. Trimming cost V 6 bases and J 6 bases; bases outside gene matches: 7. CDR1 is MDHEN, CDR2 SYDVKM, per germline. CDR3 protein: CASSLTSGSFNEQFF. CDR3 in DNA: TGTGCCAGCAGCCTCACTAGCGGGAGTTTCAATGAGCAGTTCTTC.

Worth noting for this clone: Being one base from a much bigger clone, this may be a read error. Within the sample, other DNA sequences also encode this same CDR3. The rearrangement links TRBV28 to TRBJ2-7; 7 nucleotides agree with TRBD2. The CDR3 runs 13 residues. Germline V CDR1 and CDR2: MDHEN, SYDVKM. With V trimmed by 2 bases and J by 6 bases, 4 bases remained unmatched. The CDR3 here is CASSLAGVSEQYF. CDR3 in DNA: TGTGCCAGCAGTTTAGCGGGAGTGAGCGAGCAGTACTTC. Complete variable domain (other parts from reference TRBV28 and TRBJ2-7): DVKVTQSSRYLVKRTGEKVFLECVQDMDHENMFWYRQDPGLGLRLIYFSYDVKMKEKGDIPEGYSVSREKKERFSLILESASTNQTSMYLCASSLAGVSEQYFGPGTRLTVT.

The genes are TRBV21-1 and TRBJ2-3; the table gives TRBD1 as D, unverified against the DNA. TRBV21-1 is deemed a pseudogene. The length of the CDR3 is 16 residues. The DNA for the CDR3 is TGTGCCAGCAGCAAAAAAGGGGGCTGGACCACAGATACGCAGTATTTT. This encodes CASSKKGGWTTDTQYF.

The rearrangement joins TRBV28 to TRBJ2-1, with 9 bases fitting TRBD2. The CDR3 has 14 amino acids. Germline lookup yields CDR1 MDHEN and CDR2 SYDVKM. Trimming at V came to 5 bases and at J to 6 bases, leaving 5 bases not matched to a gene. The DNA for the CDR3 is TGTGCCAGCAGTATAGCGGGAGCCAGCAATGAGCAGTTCTTC. It translates to CASSIAGASNEQFF.

This clone was seen only once. J is TRBJ2-2 and V is TRBV3-1 (or the pseudogene TRBV3-2); 7 bases are a match to TRBD1. This CDR3 region has 16 residues. J lost 2 bases, V lost 4 bases, and 7 bases had no gene match. CDR1 and CDR2 (germline): LGHDT, YNNKEL (reference sequence). The CDR3 DNA reads as TGTGCCAGCAGCCGAACCGGGACAGCCAACACCGGGGAGCTGTTTTTT. Its protein is CASSRTGTANTGELFF.

The rearrangement joins TRBV11-2 to TRBJ1-2; 7 bases fit TRBD1. V lost 5 bases to trimming and J lost 1 base; unmatched junction nucleotides: 10. Germline V gene sequence: CDR1 SGHAT, CDR2 FQNNGV. The CDR3 is 16 amino acids. The CDR3 reads CASSPFPGQLNYGYTF. For the CDR3, the DNA is TGTGCCAGCAGCCCTTTCCCGGGACAGCTTAACTATGGCTACACCTTC. The whole variable domain, remainder taken from reference TRBV11-2 and TRBJ1-2, is EAGVAQSPRYKIIEKRQSVAFWCNPISGHATLYWYQQILGQGPKLLIQFQNNGVVDDSQLPKDRFSAERLKGVDSTLKIQPAKLEDSAVYLCASSPFPGQLNYGYTFGSGTRLTVV.

The chain uses TRBV3-1 (or the pseudogene TRBV3-2) and TRBJ2-6, with 10 bases aligning to TRBD1. V shed 4 bases, J shed 2 bases, and the junction held 11 bases outside the gene matches. There are 19 residues in the CDR3. CDR1 and CDR2 from the germline V gene are LGHDT and YNNKEL (reference sequence). The CDR3 loop is CASSPLLTGGATGANVLTF. The CDR3, as DNA: TGTGCCAGCAGCCCCTTATTGACAGGGGGCGCAACTGGGGCCAACGTCCTGACTTTC.

This chain connects TRBV25-1 to TRBJ1-5; 10 bases agree with TRBD1. The V segment lost 4 bases and the J segment 4 bases; nucleotides outside the gene matches: 1. The CDR3 has 14 residues. Germline values: CDR1 MGHDK, CDR2 SYGVNS. The CDR3 sequence: CASSGTGGNQPQHF. CDR3 DNA sequence: TGTGCCAGCAGTGGGACAGGGGGAAATCAGCCCCAGCATTTT.

The J gene is TRBJ2-7, the V gene TRBV7-9, with D unclear. The ends were cut back, 4 bases at V and 6 bases at J, with 10 bases in the middle. Germline CDR1 SEHNR, CDR2 FQNEAQ (reference sequence). The CDR3 contains 12 residues. CDR3 nucleotide sequence: TGTGCCAGCAGCTCGCCATGGCCCGAGCAGTACTTC. It specifies CASSSPWPEQYF.

This chain links TRBV12-3 or TRBV12-4 with TRBJ2-1; D perhaps matches TRBD1 (5 bases). CDR3 length: 13 residues. Trimming left V 10 bases short and J 2 bases short, with 12 bases between. In DNA, the CDR3 is TGTGCCATCGACAGTACAACCTACAATGAGCAGTTCTTC. Its translation: CAIDSTTYNEQFF.

The chain is built from TRBV7-8 and TRBJ1-1, with D unclear. The CDR3 covers 14 residues. Trimming took 1 base from V and 4 from J, leaving 10 bases between them. Germline CDR1 and CDR2: SGHVS and FQNEAQ. The CDR3 is CASSLEPTSTEAFF. Here the CDR3 DNA reads TGTGCCAGCAGCTTAGAGCCTACCTCCACTGAAGCTTTCTTT. Full variable domain (outside the CDR3, taken from reference TRBV7-8 and TRBJ1-1): GAGVSQSPRYKVAKRGQDVALRCDPISGHVSLFWYQQALGQGPEFLTYFQNEAQLDKSGLPSDRFFAERPEGSVSTLKIQRTQQEDSAVYLCASSLEPTSTEAFFGQGTRLTVV.

V is TRBV28 and J is TRBJ2-5, with D maybe TRBD2 (6 bases). V was cut by 5 bases and J by 3 bases, with 10 bases left in between. The CDR3 runs 13 residues. Germline V gene data show CDR1 as MDHEN and CDR2 as SYDVKM. DNA for the CDR3: TGTGCCAGCAGTACCCCTAGCGAAGAGACCCAGTACTTC. This sequence encodes CASSTPSEETQYF.

This chain links TRBV18 with TRBJ2-7; 7 bases agree with TRBD2. Germline V gene lookup returns CDR1 KGHSH and CDR2 LQKENI. V was pared by 0 bases and J by 5 bases, with 7 bases of the junction left unmatched. CDR3 length: 15 residues. Written as DNA, the CDR3 is TGTGCCAGCTCACCACCGGGGCAGGCGGGGGACGAGCAGTACTTC. Translating it yields CASSPPGQAGDEQYF.

The chain uses TRBV3-1 (or the pseudogene TRBV3-2) and TRBJ1-2; 9 nucleotides agree with TRBD1. The CDR3 length is 16 residues. V lost 4 bases and J lost 5; bases outside the gene matches: 11. Per germline, CDR1 LGHDT and CDR2 YNNKEL (reference sequence). CDR3 in DNA: TGTGCCAGCAGCCCACATGCGGGACAGGGATTTTATGGCTACACCTTC. Its protein product is CASSPHAGQGFYGYTF.

Worth noting for this clone: At the DNA level, this CDR3 is encoded by other sequences in the same sample as well. This chain uses TRBV10-3 with TRBJ2-2; 7 bases are a match to TRBD2. V was pared by 3 bases and J by 4 bases, with 5 bases of the junction left unmatched. CDR1 is ENHRY, CDR2 SYGVKD, per germline. The CDR3 loop spans 15 amino acids. The CDR3: CAISEGGSGTGELFF. The CDR3 nucleotides are TGTGCCATCAGTGAAGGCGGGAGTGGCACCGGGGAGCTGTTTTTT.

The chain couples TRBV7-2 to TRBJ2-1; weak D call: TRBD2 (6 bases). This CDR3 comprises 14 residues. Germline assignment: CDR1 SGHTA and CDR2 FQGNSA. Trimming took 5 bases from V and 6 from J, leaving 14 bases between them. The CDR3 region is CASSLGLGGNEQFF. The CDR3 DNA sequence: TGTGCCAGCAGCCTGGGACTGGGAGGCAATGAGCAGTTCTTC.

This clone was observed a few times. This chain uses TRBV7-3 with TRBJ2-1, with a possible D match to TRBD2 (6 bases). Germline-derived CDR1 and CDR2 are SGHTA and FQGTGA. CDR3 length: 15 amino acids. Trimming removed 5 bases at V and 3 bases at J, with 14 bases between. The CDR3 loop is CASSPQTGGYNEQFF. The CDR3 DNA follows: TGTGCCAGCAGCCCTCAAACCGGGGGCTACAATGAGCAGTTCTTC.

This clone came up once. This chain joins TRBV9 and TRBJ1-4, with D possibly matching TRBD1 (5 bases). The CDR3 runs 15 residues. Germline CDR1 is SGDLS and CDR2 is YYNGEE. Between the trimmed V and J ends, which lost 0 bases and 8 bases, there was a span of 14 bases. For the CDR3, the DNA is TGTGCCAGCAGCGTAGTCGGGGGACTCGGCGAAAAACTGTTTTTT. It encodes CASSVVGGLGEKLFF.

The chain is built from TRBV11-2 and TRBJ2-7, with D possibly TRBD1 on 5 matching bases. The CDR3 has 15 amino acids. Trimming stripped 2 bases from V and 0 bases from J, with 11 bases between. Germline V gene lookup returns CDR1 SGHAT and CDR2 FQNNGV. This CDR3 is CASSLPWGFSYEQYF. CDR3 nucleotide sequence: TGTGCCAGCAGCTTACCCTGGGGCTTCTCCTACGAGCAGTACTTC.

This clone came up once. In DNA, the CDR3 is TGTGCCAGCAGCTTGACTAGCGGGAGGTTCCACGAGCAGTACTTC. Protein product: CASSLTSGRFHEQYF. This chain links TRBV5-4 with TRBJ2-7; TRBD2 aligns across 12 bases. The germline CDR1 and CDR2 sequences are SGHNT and YYREEE (reference sequence). V shed 1 base, J shed 5 bases, and the junction held 4 bases outside the gene matches. The CDR3 has 15 residues.

The chain is built from TRBV28 and TRBJ2-1; 9 bases are shared with TRBD2. There are 15 residues in the CDR3. V shed 5 bases, J shed 4 bases, and the junction held 6 bases outside the gene matches. Germline CDR1 MDHEN, CDR2 SYDVKM. The CDR3 nucleotides read TGTGCCAGCAGTCTGACTAGCGGCACTTACAATGAGCAGTTCTTC. Translating gives CASSLTSGTYNEQFF.

The V and J genes are TRBV7-9 and TRBJ2-7, with TRBD2 matching 11 bases. The CDR3 is 16 residues long. Germline V gene lookup returns CDR1 SEHNR and CDR2 FQNEAQ (reference sequence). Trimming at V came to 3 bases and at J to 3 bases, leaving 7 bases not matched to a gene. The CDR3 loop reads CASSFPTSGNFYEQYF. Here the CDR3 DNA reads TGTGCCAGCAGCTTTCCGACTAGCGGGAACTTCTACGAGCAGTACTTC.

The rearrangement uses TRBV5-6 and TRBJ2-1, with 7 bases fitting TRBD2. The ends lost 4 bases at V and 0 bases at J; junction bases unmatched: 10. This CDR3 is built from 17 residues. The germline CDR1 and CDR2 sequences are SGHDT and YYEEEE. This chain's CDR3 is CASSEGGWGSSYNEQFF. The CDR3 DNA reads as TGTGCCAGCAGCGAGGGAGGGTGGGGGAGCTCCTACAATGAGCAGTTCTTC.

The chain joins TRBV11-2 to TRBJ2-1, with TRBD2 identical over 12 bases. The germline V gene encodes CDR1 SGHAT and CDR2 FQNNGV. The CDR3 consists of 17 residues. V was clipped by 2 bases and J by 4 bases; unmatched bases: 6. This chain's CDR3 is CASSLRLAGGIYNEQFF. The DNA of the CDR3 is TGTGCCAGCAGCTTAAGGCTAGCGGGAGGGATATACAATGAGCAGTTCTTC.

The chain couples TRBV6-5 to TRBJ1-4; no reliable D call. V lost 8 bases to trimming and J lost 4 bases, with 14 bases between them. There are 14 residues in the CDR3. In germline, CDR1 is MNHEY, CDR2 SVGAGI. DNA for the CDR3: TGTGCCAGCTCGACGACGGGGTTTAATGAAAAACTGTTTTTT. This codes for CASSTTGFNEKLFF.

The chain couples TRBV11-3 to TRBJ2-4; D is perhaps TRBD1 (6 bases). Trimming stripped 6 bases from V and 6 bases from J, with 6 bases between. Germline CDR1 is SGHNT and CDR2 is YENEEA. This CDR3 contains 11 residues. CDR3 loop: CASRQGNIQYF. The CDR3 nucleotides read TGTGCCAGCAGACAGGGAAACATTCAGTACTTC. The variable domain in full, with the rest retrieved from reference TRBV11-3 and TRBJ2-4, is EAGVVQSPRYKIIEKKQPVAFWCNPISGHNTLYWYLQNLGQGPELLIRYENEEAVDDSQLPKDRFSAERLKGVDSTLKIQPAELGDSAVYLCASRQGNIQYFGAGTRLSVL.

This clone was detected only once. The chain has TRBV11-2 and TRBJ1-4; the match to TRBD1 covers 12 bases. The CDR3 has 18 amino acids. Germline CDR1 and CDR2: SGHAT and FQNNGV. V shed 2 bases, J shed 10 bases, and the junction held 14 bases outside the gene matches. The CDR3 coding sequence is TGTGCCAGCAGCTTACCGCGGTGGCGGGACAGGGGGCCTGGAAAACTGTTTTTT. This gives the protein CASSLPRWRDRGPGKLFF.

Only one count was recorded for this clone. The chain couples TRBV7-2 to TRBJ2-2, with D possibly being TRBD2 (5 bases). Between the trimmed V and J ends, which lost 8 bases and 4 bases, there was a span of 14 bases. Germline CDR1 and CDR2: SGHTA and FQGNSA. The CDR3 sequence is 14 residues long. CDR3 region: CASLTSFSTGELFF. In nucleotides, the CDR3 is TGTGCCAGCCTAACTAGTTTTAGCACCGGGGAGCTGTTTTTT.